This T cell receptor beta chain was captured by sequencing in a study of Ad26.COV2.S vaccination and SARS-CoV-2 variants. Study-level background: The vaccine Ad26.COV2.S was put into the muscle once, or twice with 56 days between.

Only in-frame clones appear in the TCRdb table, and some are missing; sequencing was by immunoSEQ multiplex PCR. In the table there are roughly 500,000 clones, nearly 90% of which are singletons. Documented treatment: over 15 received Ad26.COV2.S at low or high dose, single or two shots; about five received placebo; per-sample allocation not given. Sampling was performed 63 days after the first vaccine or placebo injection. Germline V lookup: CDR1 SGHTA, CDR2 FQGNSA. The CDR3 runs 16 residues. The ends were cut back, 2 bases at V and 4 bases at J, with 17 bases in the middle. This receptor was taken from a person aged 18-65 years who received the Ad26.COV2.S COVID-19 vaccine or a placebo. The sample was peripheral blood, taken in a trial of Ad26.COV2.S vaccine versus placebo. The chain recombines TRBV7-2 with TRBJ1-1; D is perhaps TRBD1 (5 bases). CDR3 protein: CASSLRDLRASTEAFF. The CDR3 nucleotides read TGTGCCAGCAGCTTAAGGGACCTAAGGGCGTCCACTGAAGCTTTCTTT.